A selection of T cell receptor beta chains follows, all from one sample in a study of T cell responses to AZD1222 COVID-19 vaccine. TCRdb keeps only in-frame clones here, not all; method: immunoSEQ multiplex PCR. The sample has about 86,000 clones, around 73% seen once. The sequencing here drew on peripheral blood, taken on day 0 of AZD1222 vaccination. Receptors were obtained from an adult in good health. CDR3s leave out the opening cysteine and the closing phenylalanine or tryptophan. Each record gives: V gene, CDR3 protein.

>TRBV6-2/TRBV6-3
ASSYGKETQY
>TRBV2
ASSWDVREQY
>TRBV27
ASSFRGGEQF
>TRBV27
ASRVLAGLGQETQY
>TRBV6-1
ASSETPSGSSTDTQY
>TRBV12-3/TRBV12-4
ASSFSGGELF
>TRBV10-3
AIRGSGGTRGYNEQF
>TRBV2
ASSIAGRASDTQY
>TRBV4-3
ASSQDFTDTQY
>TRBV28
ASSWHPGQGGGNTIY
>TRBV5-5
ASSLVGGQGVYEQY
>TRBV28
ASTASRGATGELF
>TRBV5-1
ASSLVPSGRDQY
>TRBV30
AWSSGRNTEAF
>TRBV7-6
ASSLGFGELF
>TRBV18
ASSLTGTENQPQH
>TRBV29-1
SLARGPGLDPDTQY
>TRBV15
ATSRVWGTGGGELF
>TRBV7-9
ASSLPLSVNEQF
>TRBV28
ASSLTGDGYT
>TRBV19
ASTRTGMDYGYT
>TRBV30
AWCDSHDSPLH
>TRBV12-3/TRBV12-4
ASSLYTYNEQF
>TRBV6-6
ASSRDRVTTGANVLT
>TRBV11-2
ASSPPGQLQY
>TRBV2
ASRYGQGNSPLH
>TRBV19
ASSLDPPGGRRGGELF
>TRBV7-2
ASSLNSGGGLSTGELF
>TRBV4-3
ASSQGNSGYQETQY
>TRBV7-2
ASSAHPGTGYNGYT
>TRBV5-4
ASSYPQGDGYT
>TRBV6-2/TRBV6-3
ASSHGIYGYT
>TRBV7-2
ASTSWTYGYT
>TRBV9
ASSVGGGRASTGELF
>TRBV7-9
ASSLWTGEGETQY
>TRBV20-1
SARNGETQY
>TRBV7-6
ASSRMAGVSSGNTIY
>TRBV3-1/TRBV3-2
ASSQFSRGGEKLF
>TRBV29-1
SVALGQDTEAF
>TRBV27
ASSFDRGYSPLH
>TRBV30
AWSVGGDQPQH
>TRBV6-5
ASSSQGSSYNEQF
>TRBV27
ASRQTRSPGELF
>TRBV7-9
ASSPAWTRQETQY
>TRBV28
ASRAVSPEQY
>TRBV6-5
ASSYGGSLYEQY